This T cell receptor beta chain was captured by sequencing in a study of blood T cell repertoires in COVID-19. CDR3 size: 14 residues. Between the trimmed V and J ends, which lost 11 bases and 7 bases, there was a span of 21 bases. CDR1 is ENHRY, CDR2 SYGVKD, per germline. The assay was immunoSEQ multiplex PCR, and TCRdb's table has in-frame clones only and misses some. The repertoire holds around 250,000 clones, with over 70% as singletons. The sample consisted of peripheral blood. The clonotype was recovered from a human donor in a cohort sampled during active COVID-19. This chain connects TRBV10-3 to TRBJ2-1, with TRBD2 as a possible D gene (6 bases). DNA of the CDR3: TGTGCCGCCCACCAGGGACTTGATGTGAATGAGCAGTTCTTC. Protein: CAAHQGLDVNEQFF.